Each of the 30 T cell receptor beta chains below was sequenced from the same sample in a study of post-analysis software for immune sequencing data (dated by TCRdb to the mid-2010s). Here is what the overall study found, with its caveats: Roughly 5 TRBV segments, including TRBV5-6, TRBV5-1 and TRBV20-1, were significantly more frequent in patients than controls.

The antigens for these receptors are not known. Library prep was done by PCR. Instrument on record: Illumina HiSeq 2500. To reduce PCR and sequencing biases, unique molecular identifiers were built into the TCR beta cDNA libraries. Using fastp trimming at Q25 and MiXCR clonotype assembly, TCRdb reanalyzed the public sequencing data and kept in-frame beta chains. Every entry covers one CDR3 protein and lists the most common genes and DNA from its rows. In this sample the table shows about 760,000 distinct CDR3 sequences, less than 35% of which occur a single time. The top ten clonotypes cover roughly 0.54% of the sample. The sequenced material came from blood. The receptors were sampled from a girl aged 10-17 years with multiple sclerosis.

The chain has TRBV4-2 and TRBJ2-3, with 9 positions matching TRBD2. Germline CDR1 LGHNA, CDR2 YNFKEQ. Trimming at V came to 1 base and at J to 1 base, leaving 9 bases not matched to a gene. The CDR3 runs to 18 residues. CDR3 coding DNA: TGTGCCAGCAGCCAAGTCGGAGCGCGGGAGGGTCGCACAGATACGCAGTATTTT. It translates to CASSQVGAREGRTDTQYF.

This clonotype turned up a few times. CDR3 DNA: TGTGCCAGCAGTTTAGAACTAGGTCCCTACGAGCAGTACTTC. Translating gives CASSLELGPYEQYF. The chain couples TRBV12-3 or TRBV12-4 to TRBJ2-7; TRBD2 is a possible D gene (5 bases). Trimming removed 1 base at V and 2 bases at J, with 9 bases between. CDR3 length equals 14 residues.

This clonotype showed up just a few times. The chain is built from TRBV20-1 and TRBJ2-5, with D uncertain. CDR1 and CDR2 (germline): DFQATT, SNEGSKA (reference sequence). V was cut by 6 bases and J by 4 bases, with 18 bases left in between. The CDR3 contains 14 residues. The CDR3 loop is CSAPLVGRRETQYF. CDR3 nucleotide sequence: TGCAGTGCGCCGTTAGTTGGGCGCAGAGAGACCCAGTACTTC.

The CDR3, as DNA: TGTGCCAGCAGACACTGGGAGCAGTACTTC. Translation gives CASRHWEQYF. This chain uses TRBV7-9 with TRBJ2-7, with unresolved D. V was trimmed by 6 bases and J by 7 bases, leaving 7 bases between them. The CDR3 spans 10 residues. The germline V gene encodes CDR1 SEHNR and CDR2 FQNEAQ (reference sequence).

The sample holds a few counts of this clonotype. The CDR3: CAISEGGNGNQPQHF. The CDR3 DNA follows: TGTGCCATCAGTGAAGGGGGAAATGGCAATCAGCCCCAGCATTTT. The rearrangement links TRBV10-3 to TRBJ1-5; D is possibly TRBD1 (6 bases). Germline V CDR1 and CDR2: ENHRY, SYGVKD. The CDR3 consists of 15 residues. Between the trimmed V and J ends, which lost 3 bases and 2 bases, there was a span of 11 bases.

This clonotype was seen a few times. V gene TRBV4-3 combines with J gene TRBJ2-4, with 8 bases lining up with TRBD2. TRBJ2-7 matches the DNA end more closely, so the J call is doubtful. The CDR3 is 17 residues long. Germline values: CDR1 LGHNA, CDR2 YSLEER. DNA of the CDR3: TGCGCCAGCAGCCAAGATTTAAACGGGAGGGCAAGTTACGAGCAGTACTTC. Its translation: CASSQDLNGRASYEQYF.

This chain connects TRBV5-1 to TRBJ1-6; D is unresolved. This CDR3 has 16 residues. The germline CDR1 and CDR2 sequences are SGHRS and YFSETQ. V gave up 2 bases and J gave up 0 bases, with 9 bases separating them. CDR3 sequence reads: CASSFAPSSYNSPLHF. The CDR3 DNA follows: TGCGCCAGCAGCTTCGCGCCGAGCTCCTATAATTCACCCCTCCACTTT.

DNA for the CDR3: TGCAGTGCTAGATGGGACAGCATGCGGGAGACCCAGTACTTC. Its protein product is CSARWDSMRETQYF. This sequence joins TRBV20-1 and TRBJ2-5; 7 nucleotides match TRBD1. The CDR3 loop spans 14 amino acids. CDR1 and CDR2 (germline): DFQATT, SNEGSKA (reference sequence). The trim removed 2 bases at V and 5 bases at J, leaving 8 bases unmatched.

The chain recombines TRBV27 with TRBJ2-4; 9 nucleotides match TRBD2. The J call may not be correct, given that the DNA end is closer to TRBJ2-7. This CDR3 region has 15 residues. Looked up from germline, CDR1 is MNHEY and CDR2 is SMNVEV (reference sequence). This CDR3 is CASRFSSGNLYEQYF. For the CDR3, the DNA is TGTGCCAGCAGATTTTCTAGCGGGAATCTCTACGAGCAGTACTTC.

This rearrangement joins TRBV5-1 to TRBJ1-1; D not certain. With 4 bases removed from V and 6 bases from J, the gap between germline ends came to 7 bases. The CDR3 is made up of 11 amino acids. CDR1 is SGHRS and CDR2 is YFSETQ in the germline V gene. CDR3 in DNA: TGCGCCAGCAGCCCCTCCCCTGAAGCTTTCTTT. Amino acid sequence: CASSPSPEAFF.

The gene calls are TRBV6-1 and TRBJ2-1; the match to TRBD2 covers 11 bases. Per the germline V gene, CDR1 is MNHNS and CDR2 is SASEGT. J gave up 3 bases and V 8 bases, and 6 bases lay outside the gene matches. CDR3 length equals 15 residues. The CDR3 loop is CASEVAGGVYNEQFF. CDR3 DNA sequence: TGTGCCAGCGAGGTAGCGGGGGGGGTCTACAATGAGCAGTTCTTC.

There are many counts of this clonotype. The V and J genes are TRBV28 and TRBJ2-1, with D tentatively TRBD2 (5 bases). Germline V gene data show CDR1 as MDHEN and CDR2 as SYDVKM. The CDR3 runs 13 residues. V gave up 10 bases and J gave up 0 bases, with 10 bases separating them. CDR3 in amino acids: CATIGSSYNEQFF. CDR3 in DNA: TGTGCCACCATAGGGAGCTCCTACAATGAGCAGTTCTTC.

This clonotype was counted between two and nine times. The genes are TRBV7-2 and TRBJ2-5, with 12 bases aligning to TRBD1. Germline-derived CDR1 and CDR2 are SGHTA and FQGNSA. Unmatched junction bases numbered 4, after V lost 4 bases and J lost 4 bases. CDR3 length: 15 residues. The DNA of the CDR3 is TGTGCCAGCAGCTCGGGACAGGGGGCCGCAGAGACCCAGTACTTC. It translates to CASSSGQGAAETQYF.

This clonotype occurred a few times. The chain is built from TRBV7-9 and TRBJ2-1; tentatively, D is TRBD2 (7 bases). Germline CDR1 SEHNR, CDR2 FQNEAQ (reference sequence). V gave up 3 bases and J gave up 4 bases, with 16 bases separating them. The CDR3 length is 16 residues. CDR3 sequence: CASSFRKGGHYNEQFF. The DNA of the CDR3 is TGTGCCAGCAGCTTTCGTAAGGGGGGGCATTACAATGAGCAGTTCTTC.

This clonotype was seen only a few times. The chain has TRBV6-2 or TRBV6-3 and TRBJ2-7, with TRBD2 matching 13 bases. The CDR3 spans 15 residues. The ends lost 5 bases at V and 6 bases at J; junction bases unmatched: 7. In germline, CDR1 is MNHEY, CDR2 SVGEGT. The CDR3: CASSPTSGRRGEQYF. The CDR3 DNA reads TGTGCCAGCAGTCCGACTAGCGGGAGGAGGGGCGAGCAGTACTTC.

The chain has TRBV20-1 and TRBJ2-3; maybe TRBD2 (5 bases). V shed 3 bases and J shed 6 bases, with 22 bases lying between them. CDR1 and CDR2 from the germline V gene are DFQATT and SNEGSKA (reference sequence). This CDR3 has 16 residues. The CDR3 DNA reads as TGCAGTGCTAGGACTAAGCACATTCCCCCGGGGGATACGCAGTATTTT. It yields the protein CSARTKHIPPGDTQYF.

The chain has TRBV6-5 and TRBJ2-3; 9 nucleotides align to TRBD2. The CDR3 runs to 16 residues. The V gene's germline CDR1 is MNHEY and CDR2 SVGAGI. Trimming at V came to 4 bases and at J to 4 bases, leaving 9 bases not matched to a gene. CDR3 loop: CASSSFIAGAPDTQYF. The CDR3 coding sequence is TGTGCCAGCAGTTCTTTTATAGCGGGAGCGCCAGATACGCAGTATTTT.

This clonotype was seen more than once but under ten times. The chain combines TRBV7-9 with TRBJ2-1, with 16 positions matching TRBD2. Trimming removed 5 bases from V and 8 bases from J; junction bases left unmatched: 15. This CDR3 spans 19 amino acids. CDR1 and CDR2 from the germline V gene are SEHNR and FQNEAQ (reference sequence). CDR3 bases: TGTGCCAGCAGCCCCGGGACTAGCGGGGGGGCAGGTACGCACGATGAGCAGTTCTTC. This translates into CASSPGTSGGAGTHDEQFF. Full variable domain (missing parts from reference TRBV7-9 and TRBJ2-1): DTGVSQNPRHKITKRGQNVTFRCDPISEHNRLYWYRQTLGQGPEFLTYFQNEAQLEKSRLLSDRFSAERPKGSFSTLEIQRTEQGDSAMYLCASSPGTSGGAGTHDEQFFGPGTRLTVL.

This chain connects TRBV13 to TRBJ1-1; no clear D. The CDR3 spans 15 residues. CDR1 PRHDT and CDR2 FYEKMQ come from the germline V gene (reference sequence). V lost 5 bases to trimming and J lost 8 bases, with 21 bases between them. The CDR3 nucleotides are TGTGCCAGCAGCCCTCCCGTGGGTGTCGTCCCCGAAGCTTTCTTT. It codes for CASSPPVGVVPEAFF.

This chain connects TRBV20-1 to TRBJ1-5; 7 bases line up with TRBD1. Germline assignment: CDR1 DFQATT and CDR2 SNEGSKA (reference sequence). CDR3 length: 15 residues. V lost 5 bases to trimming and J lost 1 base; unmatched junction nucleotides: 8. The CDR3, as DNA: TGCAGTGCTCAGATTCAGGGGGGAAGCAATCAGCCCCAGCATTTT. Its translation is CSAQIQGGSNQPQHF.

The genes are TRBV20-1 and TRBJ1-6; no definite D call. Germline loops: CDR1 DFQATT, CDR2 SNEGSKA (reference sequence). The CDR3 sequence is 13 residues long. The germline V and J ends were trimmed by 2 bases and 12 bases, with 14 bases remaining between them. CDR3 in amino acids: CSARSDPVGPLHF. The CDR3 bases are TGCAGTGCTAGATCCGACCCGGTAGGACCCCTCCACTTT.

V usage is TRBV15 and J usage is TRBJ1-4; unclear D gene. The CDR3 runs to 13 residues. V lost 0 bases and J 8 bases, leaving 7 bases between the germline ends. CDR1 and CDR2 from the germline V gene are LNHNV and YYDKDF (reference sequence). CDR3 residues: CATSRDPEEKLFF. CDR3 nucleotide sequence: TGTGCCACCAGCAGAGATCCGGAAGAAAAACTGTTTTTT.

V gene TRBV29-1 combines with J gene TRBJ2-1, with 7 bases that match TRBD1. Trimming cost V 6 bases and J 8 bases; bases outside gene matches: 13. The CDR3 runs 14 residues. Germline lookup yields CDR1 SQVTM and CDR2 ANQGSEA. This CDR3 reads CSVARGQNLHEQFF. The DNA of the CDR3 is TGCAGCGTCGCGAGGGGACAGAACCTCCATGAGCAGTTCTTC.

There are a few counts of this clonotype. V is TRBV9 and J is TRBJ1-2; 7 nucleotides match TRBD1. The CDR3 runs 14 residues. J gave up 0 bases and V 3 bases, and 2 bases lay outside the gene matches. Germline V lookup: CDR1 SGDLS, CDR2 YYNGEE. The CDR3 DNA is TGTGCCAGCAGCGCTACAGGGGCTAACTATGGCTACACCTTC. It yields the protein CASSATGANYGYTF.

There are a few counts of this clonotype. The chain links TRBV7-6 to TRBJ2-5; perhaps TRBD1 as D (7 bases). The CDR3 runs 16 residues. Looked up from germline, CDR1 is SGHVS and CDR2 is FNYEAQ. The V end was cut by 6 bases, the J end by 5 bases, with 22 bases between. The CDR3 loop reads CASSALLRRGQETQYF. Here the CDR3 DNA reads TGTGCCAGCAGTGCGTTGCTACGGAGGGGACAGGAGACCCAGTACTTC. The full variable domain, its missing parts supplied by reference TRBV7-6 and TRBJ2-5, is GAGVSQSPRYKVTKRGQDVALRCDPISGHVSLYWYRQALGQGPEFLTYFNYEAQQDKSGLPNDRFSAERPEGSISTLTIQRTEQRDSAMYRCASSALLRRGQETQYFGPGTRLLVL.

The chain joins TRBV4-1 to TRBJ2-1; 7 nucleotides match TRBD2. Germline CDR1 and CDR2: MGHRA and YSYEKL. V dropped 1 base and J dropped 6; count of bases not matched to a gene: 15. The CDR3 extends over 18 amino acids. The CDR3 DNA is TGCGCCAGCAGCCAAGTACGGGTTCGAGGGAGGGAGGGCAATGAGCAGTTCTTC. Translation: CASSQVRVRGREGNEQFF.

This clonotype was found a few times. The chain employs TRBV5-5 and TRBJ1-1; D unclear. V shed 4 bases and J shed 0 bases, with 10 bases lying between them. The CDR3 is made up of 14 amino acids. Germline V gene lookup returns CDR1 SGHKS and CDR2 YYEKEE (reference sequence). This chain's CDR3 is CASSPFGLNTEAFF. CDR3 nucleotides: TGTGCCAGCAGCCCTTTCGGGTTGAACACTGAAGCTTTCTTT.

A word on this clonotype: At one of its ends the junction is not consistent with the germline gene, which may arise from a read error. The chain links TRBV15 to TRBJ1-5, with TRBD1 matching over 8 bases. Germline lookup yields CDR1 LNHNV and CDR2 YYDKDF (reference sequence). The CDR3 length is 14 residues. The CDR3 region is CATSRGQVGQPRHF. CDR3 bases: TGTGCCACCAGCAGGGGACAGGTCGGGCAGCCCCGGCATTTT.

The gene calls are TRBV7-2 and TRBJ2-7; 7 bases align to TRBD2. The CDR3 length is 17 residues. Unmatched junction bases numbered 14, after V lost 6 bases and J lost 0 bases. Germline lookup yields CDR1 SGHTA and CDR2 FQGNSA. CDR3 protein: CASSPGIGGGRSYEQYF. CDR3 bases: TGTGCCAGCAGTCCAGGGATTGGCGGGGGACGCTCCTACGAGCAGTACTTC.

This CDR3 reads CASTDEGEQFF. Here the CDR3 DNA reads TGTGCCAGTACAGATGAGGGTGAGCAGTTCTTC. The gene calls are TRBV6-2 or TRBV6-3 and TRBJ2-1, with D perhaps TRBD2 (5 bases). The CDR3 totals 11 residues. Trimming stripped 9 bases from V and 9 bases from J, with 12 bases between. Germline values: CDR1 MNHEY, CDR2 SVGEGT.